One and the same sample provided the 2 T cell receptor beta chains below, sequenced in a study of control samples from healthy donors and cancer patients. Some clones are missing from TCRdb's copy, which holds only in-frame ones; the method was immunoSEQ multiplex PCR. The sample yields over 100,000 clones, approximately 90% seen once. Sequences were obtained from blood. These receptors were obtained from a woman in her forties or fifties in good health.

The V gene is TRBV3-1 (or the pseudogene TRBV3-2), the J gene TRBJ2-1; 9 positions agree with TRBD2. The germline V gene has CDR1 LGHDT and CDR2 YNNKEL (reference sequence). V lost 4 bases to trimming and J lost 1 base; unmatched junction nucleotides: 11. This CDR3 region has 18 residues. DNA of the CDR3: TGTGCCAGCAGCCCCGCGATAGGGGCGGGAGGGTCCTACAATGAGCAGTTCTTC. Translation: CASSPAIGAGGSYNEQFF.

The chain combines TRBV7-2 with TRBJ2-5; TRBD2 might be the D (6 bases). V was clipped by 1 base and J by 3 bases, with 15 bases between them. Looked up from germline, CDR1 is SGHTA and CDR2 is FQGNSA. This CDR3 contains 16 residues. CDR3 protein: CASSLVPPGLEETQYF. The CDR3 region has the DNA TGTGCCAGCAGCTTAGTCCCCCCGGGACTGGAAGAGACCCAGTACTTC.